This record concerns one TCR beta chain sequence. The record originates from a study of blood T cell repertoires in COVID-19. Overall study: PBMCs, B-cell-depleted T cells, or T cells provided the cDNA or gDNA that made up the material.

Under the authors' procedure: It was from reference gene primer amplification that nucleated cell counts were estimated. The repertoire was sequenced with immunoSEQ multiplex PCR; TCRdb's copy has only in-frame clones and lacks some. V, J and clone size are those of that table, while D and trimming were read from the DNA. The sample lists approximately 50,000 clones; roughly 86% were seen once. The germline gives CDR1 MNHEY, CDR2 SMNVEV (reference sequence). Trimming pared 0 bases from V and 10 bases from J, leaving 9 bases between. The CDR3 has 13 residues. Sequenced sample: peripheral blood. This TCR came from a woman at least 80 years old with acute or convalescent COVID-19. The chain is built from TRBV27 and TRBJ1-4; D not resolved. CDR3 sequence (DNA): TGTGCCAGCAGTTTATCGAGTGTTGGAAAACTGTTTTTT. Translation: CASSLSSVGKLFF.